The present entry profiles one T cell receptor (beta chain) with its context. The clone's antigen remains unknown. No base quality values were provided; no much bigger clone lies one nucleotide off. Healthy HIV-negative adults with no recently reported acute infections or vaccinations were included as donors. Every donor was a Caucasian adult living in Nashville, Tennessee, USA. CD4+ T cells were enriched through magnetic negative selection, after which naive cells were positively selected on CD45RA and the remaining negative fraction served as the memory subset. Blood was collected by leukapheresis, and PBMCs were isolated by Ficoll-Histopaque density gradient centrifugation and then cryopreserved in liquid nitrogen vapor phase. Analytical flow cytometry was used to check the purity and quantity of each magnetically sorted T cell population. From each sorted fraction, genomic DNA was isolated and quantified by UV absorbance on a Nanodrop 2000c.

Using the deep immunoSEQ assay, TCR CDR3 regions were amplified from genomic DNA by multiplex PCR. For each cell subset, the extracted genomic DNA was distributed evenly across all wells of several immunoSEQ 96-well plates, and each plate served as one replicate. For sorted subsets, 200 ng of genomic DNA, equivalent to some 30,000 T cell genomes, went into each replicate PCR. Purified libraries were measured with a Qubit 3.0 fluorometer, size-checked on a Bioanalyzer 2100, and measured again with the KAPA Library Quantification kit. Every immunoSEQ 96-well plate was sequenced on a separate single-read 150-cycle Illumina NextSeq 550 flow cell. In the original analysis: The immunoSEQ output contained only junctional sequences without quality scores, so filtering could not match that applied to full-length reads. Sequences were annotated with PyIR, a Python wrapper for IgBLAST v1.9, and V/J genes and CDR3 were assigned using IMGT germline references. Reads were removed for weak V/J assignments (E-value above 1e-6), missing CDR3, stop codons, out-of-frame junctions, or ambiguous translated residues. V3J clonotypes were defined as sequences sharing an identical inferred V gene, J gene, and CDR3 amino acid sequence. To compute the percentage overlap between repertoires, the number of shared unique clonotypes was divided by the size of the smaller repertoire. RTK rarefaction, the Chao1 estimator, and Recon v2.1 estimates of unobserved clonotypes were used to assess repertoire richness. Generation probabilities were computed with OLGA for all TCRbeta clonotypes obtained by the gDNA method from several donors. The table comes from immuneACCESS by way of TCRdb, which keeps in-frame sequences with V and J called. Part of the clones is missing from these tables; in studies checked, under half for an unresolved V gene and the rest for unknown reasons. For V, J and clone size, that table is used; D and trimming come from the DNA. The sample contains millions of clones, roughly 94% of them found a single time. More than 0.1% of the sample is held by the ten biggest clonotypes.

The sample is drawn from a study of shared clonotypes between healthy human individuals (dated by TCRdb to 2018 to 2020). Some background on the complete study: A couple of women and a few men aged 18 to 49 years were included in the cohort. Each donor's leukapheresis produced roughly between roughly 0.85 and 9.5 billion PBMCs. To increase sequencing depth and limit assay-specific biases, TCR repertoire library preparation and sequencing were carried out by different laboratories using diverse techniques. Blood TCR repertoires of a handful of healthy adults were deeply sequenced to estimate repertoire size and the extent of clonotype sharing between individuals. For each donor, CD4 naive and CD4 memory were each run on three plates, CD8 naive on two plates, and CD8 memory on one plate.

The CDR3 goes from the cysteine to the phenylalanine over 14 residues. Only CDR3 DNA is held: 42 bases, read in frame from base 1. Germline trimming: 2 bases from V, 4 bases from J; junction bases outside gene matches: 5. CDR1 and CDR2, looked up from the germline V gene, are SGHNT and YENEEA. The full study reports these points: Rarefaction of sorted-subset datasets indicated incomplete sequencing despite the large sequencing depth. Because the study included a small number of donors, the genetic and exposure-history diversity represented was limited. Pairwise subsampling led to the expectation that sequencing depth would affect the degree of clonotype sharing among donors. Clonotypes shared by all four sorted-subset donors showed higher generation probabilities than non-shared clonotypes. Sampling was restricted to blood, and TCR repertoires in tissue are likely to differ from TCR repertoires in blood. Estimated clonotype richness was generally larger for naive than for memory subsets. Around 5.4% of naive CD4, 3.5% of naive CD8, about 2.5% of memory CD4, and roughly 0.4% of memory CD8 clonotypes were shared across several donors.

The chain is assembled from TRBV11-3 and TRBJ2-7; a stretch of 7 junction bases matches TRBD2. The source of this sequence is a man younger than 35 in good health. The sample was naive CD4+ T cells sorted from blood. The sample's cell subset or site, from its label and the paper: CD45RA+ positively selected. The DNA sequence is as follows: TGTGCCAGCAGCTTACGCGGGAGCGGTTACGAGCAGTACTTC. The resulting protein is CASSLRGSGYEQYF. Supplemented by the reference TRBV11-3 and TRBJ2-7 proteins around the CDR3, the complete variable domain is EAGVVQSPRYKIIEKKQPVAFWCNPISGHNTLYWYLQNLGQGPELLIRYENEEAVDDSQLPKDRFSAERLKGVDSTLKIQPAELGDSAVYLCASSLRGSGYEQYFGPGTRLTVT.